The source of this T cell receptor (beta chain) is a study of PD-1 blockade in classical Hodgkin lymphoma. Study-wide results and limits: Exclusion was the outcome for patients who began nivolumab under 1 year after ASCT. No one has yet defined what causes the repertoire differences, which may be disease activity or prior therapy.

This CDR3 is built from 16 residues. The V and J ends lost 5 bases and 1 base, in that order; junction bases with no gene match: 10. In germline, CDR1 is SGHVS, CDR2 FNYEAQ. This clone was counted only a few times. The target antigen is unknown. The data were produced by immunoSEQ multiplex PCR, yet TCRdb's version contains in-frame clones alone and is incomplete. The sample shows tens of thousands of clones, around two thirds of them seen only once. Every patient had relapsed following autologous stem cell transplantation, and cohorts differed in brentuximab vedotin exposure. The clonotype comes from a human donor with classical Hodgkin lymphoma. J is TRBJ2-5 and V is TRBV7-6; 7 nucleotides line up with TRBD2. Specimen: peripheral blood mononuclear cells (PBMCs), collected at baseline. The CDR3 DNA reads TGTGCCAGCAGCCCGCGGGTGGGGGGGAGCCAAGAGACCCAGTACTTC. It specifies CASSPRVGGSQETQYF. Full variable domain (remainder filled in from reference TRBV7-6 and TRBJ2-5): GAGVSQSPRYKVTKRGQDVALRCDPISGHVSLYWYRQALGQGPEFLTYFNYEAQQDKSGLPNDRFSAERPEGSISTLTIQRTEQRDSAMYRCASSPRVGGSQETQYFGPGTRLLVL.